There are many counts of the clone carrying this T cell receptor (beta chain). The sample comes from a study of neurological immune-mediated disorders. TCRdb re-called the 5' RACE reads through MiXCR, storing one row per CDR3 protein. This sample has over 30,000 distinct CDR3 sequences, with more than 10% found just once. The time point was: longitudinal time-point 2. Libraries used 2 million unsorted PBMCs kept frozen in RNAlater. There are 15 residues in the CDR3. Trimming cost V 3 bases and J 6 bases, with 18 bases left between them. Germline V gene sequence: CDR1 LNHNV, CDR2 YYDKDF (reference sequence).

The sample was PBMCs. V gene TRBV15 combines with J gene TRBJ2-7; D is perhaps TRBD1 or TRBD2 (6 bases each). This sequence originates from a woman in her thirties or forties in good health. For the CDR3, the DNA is TGTGCCACCAGCAGGGCGGGGCAGGGGCCCTCCGAGCAGTACTTC. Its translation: CATSRAGQGPSEQYF.